This TCR beta chain originates from a study of robustness of blood B and T cell sequencing (dated by TCRdb to between 2018 and 2020). As for the study more broadly: The goal of the study was to find out how much peripheral blood is required to reliably describe the TCRbeta and IgG repertoires of an individual. In each of the 9 to 10 independently drawn blood samples, both the TCRbeta and the IgG repertoires were quantified. For technical replicates, two replicate TCRbeta cDNA libraries were prepared from one shared RNA pool that came from a single 10 ml draw. Results and caveats for the whole study, not just this receptor: A full plateau was not reached by TCRbeta rarefaction curves, suggesting under-sequencing or many low-abundance clonotypes. The 1,000 most abundant TCRbeta clonotypes from the pooled draws were detected in every single 10 ml sample. Coverage of the top 10,000 TCRbeta clonotypes approached saturation when 3 or 4 tubes (about 30-45 ml blood) were combined. Pooling tubes did not increase the overlap of rare TCRbeta clonotypes, which implies that much larger blood volumes would be needed to capture rare TCRbeta clonotypes. When technical replicate libraries were compared, less than 95% of the top 10,000 TCRbeta clonotypes in one library also turned up in the other. Immediate fractionation was required for EDTA tubes, so the use of EDTA tubes in multi-site collections was limited. One pair of TCRbeta libraries showed evidence of cross-contamination, likely from batch processing; the shared UMI-sequence pairs were removed.

TCRbeta repertoires were quantified from mRNA rather than genomic DNA, which captures expressed receptors. Without any cell sorting, leukocytes from the buffy coat were collected into Trizol, and RNA was extracted using the Direct-zol RNA MiniPrep Plus kit. To separate plasma, buffy coat and red blood cells, the EDTA blood tubes were centrifuged right away at 4 degrees C. Receptor libraries were prepared by PCR. Sequenced on an Illumina MiSeq. cDNA was synthesized with SMARTScribe reverse transcriptase and a 5' template-switch oligo that added a universal priming site. Each cDNA molecule was tagged by a 12-nucleotide random unique molecular identifier (UMI) carried on the template-switch oligo. During reverse transcription, TCRbeta transcripts were targeted by chain-specific reverse primers. Uracil DNA glycosylase treatment was used to remove residual template-switch adapters, and a Qiagen MinElute kit was used to purify the cDNA. The first PCR ran for 23 cycles with KAPA HiFi HotStart ReadyMix and step-out primers, divided among four 50 microliter reactions. First-round PCR products were gel-purified before further amplification. Illumina Nextera adapters were attached in a second approximately 8-cycle PCR, after which libraries were purified and pooled. A 50-nucleotide 5' read captured the UMI barcode for each TCRbeta molecule. Under the source paper's analysis protocol: Using the MIGEC toolkit, reads were grouped by UMI into consensus reads. PEAR was used to merge forward and reverse consensus reads into final reads. Identical UMI-sequence pairs found in more than one library were treated as cross-sample contamination and removed by a custom decontamination script. MIGMAP, a wrapper around IgBLAST, was used to carry out V(D)J assignment and CDR3 extraction. A TCR clonotype was defined by an identical V gene, J gene and CDR3 amino acid sequence; no sequencing was done for CDR1 and CDR2. TCRdb redid the processing of the public reads, applying fastp at Q25 and MiXCR, and retained in-frame beta chains. Entries are consolidated by CDR3 protein sequence, retaining the most common genes and DNA. It is TCRdb's table, rather than the study itself, that gives the V and J calls and clone size. For this sample there are roughly 4,000 distinct CDR3 sequences; about half appear just once. Roughly a quarter of the sample goes to the ten largest clones.

Regarding this clonotype: This receptor's antigen is unknown. The input lacks base qualities; no much larger clone sits a single base away.

CDR1 and CDR2, looked up from the germline V gene (reference sequence), are SEHNR and FQNEAQ. Measured from the cysteine to the phenylalanine, the CDR3 is 16 residues long. Only the CDR3 DNA stays, 48 bases, in frame from base 1. Here V drops 5 bases and J drops 8 bases, and the junction holds 13 bases not matched to any gene. The sequence derives from a human donor in good health. The specimen was peripheral blood. Recombination connected TRBV7-9 to TRBJ2-1; 9 of the junction bases match TRBD2. The CDR3 amino acid sequence is: CASSPNFSGGEDEQFF. In nucleotide form, the sequence is TGTGCCAGCAGCCCTAATTTTAGCGGGGGAGAGGATGAGCAGTTCTTC.